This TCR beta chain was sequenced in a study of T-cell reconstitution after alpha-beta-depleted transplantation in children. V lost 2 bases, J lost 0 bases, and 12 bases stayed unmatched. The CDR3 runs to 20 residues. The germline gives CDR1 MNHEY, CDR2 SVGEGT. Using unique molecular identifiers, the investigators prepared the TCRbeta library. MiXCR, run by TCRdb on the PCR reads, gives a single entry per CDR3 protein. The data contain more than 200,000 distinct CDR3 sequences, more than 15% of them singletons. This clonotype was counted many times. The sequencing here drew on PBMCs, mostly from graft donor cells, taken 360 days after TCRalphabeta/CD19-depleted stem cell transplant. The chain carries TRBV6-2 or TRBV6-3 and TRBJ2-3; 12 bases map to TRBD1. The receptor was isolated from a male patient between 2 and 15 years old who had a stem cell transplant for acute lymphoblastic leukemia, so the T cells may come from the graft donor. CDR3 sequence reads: CASSYRPRDRGRRSTDTQYF. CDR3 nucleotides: TGTGCCAGCAGTTACCGCCCCCGGGACAGGGGGCGTCGCAGCACAGATACGCAGTATTTT.